This entry describes one T cell receptor (beta chain). The sample originates from a study of brain T cells in children with intractable seizures. The V end was cut by 1 base, the J end by 2 bases, with 8 bases between. The CDR3 spans 13 residues. Germline loops: CDR1 GTSNPN, CDR2 SVGIG (reference sequence). As to time point: blood from clinic visit 5 months post-surgery; TSC patient then seizure free. The sequenced cases were selected for having the highest brain T cell transcript signatures. Sequenced by immunoSEQ multiplex PCR; TCRdb stores in-frame clones only, minus some. The sample records about 340,000 clones, about 93% being singletons.

The sequencing used peripheral blood, collected around 5 months after surgery. The genes are TRBV30 and TRBJ1-1; D is undetermined. This sequence originates from a boy under three years old with tuberous sclerosis and intractable seizures. Here the CDR3 DNA reads TGTGCCTGGAGTGGGAATTTAAACACTGAAGCTTTCTTT. As protein: CAWSGNLNTEAFF. Full variable domain (missing parts from reference TRBV30 and TRBJ1-1): SQTIHQWPATLVQPVGSPLSLECTVEGTSNPNLYWYRQAAGRGLQLLFYSVGIGQISSEVPQNLSASRPQDRQFILSSKKLLLSDSGFYLCAWSGNLNTEAFFGQGTRLTVV.